This paragraph covers one T cell receptor beta chain sequence. There are a few counts of this clone. Which antigen it targets is not known. No clone much larger than this one lies a single base away; base qualities are absent. The junction shows trimming of 1 base on V and 5 bases on J, and the gene matches do not reach 3 bases of it. CDR1 and CDR2 were assigned from the germline V gene as SGHTA and FQGTGA. The CDR3 covers 15 residues, taking in both the cysteine and the phenylalanine. The DNA shown is the 45-base CDR3, in frame from base 1. The cohort was made up of 666 healthy bone marrow donors. At the time of sampling, all cohort members were nominally healthy, though unrecorded immune exposures were likely present. The donor was CMV seropositive and belonged to the group of some 290 seropositive cohort members. A peripheral blood sample was collected from each donor, and TCR beta sequencing was performed on peripheral blood mononuclear cells. Genomic DNA was extracted from the blood cell samples with the Qiagen DNeasy Blood Extraction Kit.

This entry comes from a study of cytomegalovirus exposure and HLA in healthy donors (dated by TCRdb to 2016 to 2017). Regarding the study in general: In an earlier analysis of approximately 500 of the donors, 250 to 350 Gb of sequence data and about 110 million unique TCR beta sequences from roughly 190 million T cells were reported. In addition to the first cohort of 650 to 750 subjects, a separate validation cohort of about 120 different subjects was used. High-throughput TCR immunosequencing, statistical association of individual TCRs with disease status, and machine learning were combined to predict cytomegalovirus infection status. In an earlier analysis of 550 to 700 of the donors, high-throughput TCR beta sequencing was used to judge whether each TCR beta V gene segment behaved as functional or pseudogenic. The study profiled the T cell repertoires of more than 500 subjects by immunosequencing and related them to cytomegalovirus serostatus. To study patterns of TCR occurrence, a later analysis re-analyzed previously published TCR beta repertoires from 650 to 750 donors and added high-resolution HLA genotyping. Because of strong linkage in the cohort, roughly five DR-DQ haplotypes were treated as single units for association and clustering. In the later analysis, no new phenotypic data were used to find candidate immune exposures; instead, reliance was placed on TCR beta sequences and their occurrence across donors. A later genetic analysis used genome-wide SNP genotypes for 398 of the 666 donors, treating that subset as a discovery cohort. An early release that covered fewer than 750 HLA-typed donors contained around 330 gigabases of sequencing data and tens of millions of unique TCR sequences. Every repertoire in the discovery cohort had been generated on one and the same sequencing platform. On average, about 240,000 unique TCR beta nucleotide sequences were sequenced per donor among some 430 genotyped donors of the cohort, with 15% to 20% of those sequences being non-productive. The study aimed to test whether signatures of past pathogen exposure could be identified by cataloging public T cell receptors. Typing coverage varied by locus: roughly 629-640 donors for A, B, C, DRB1 and DQB1; approximately 500 for DQA1; nearly 610 for DPA1; 400 to 480 for DPB1. HLA typing included class I and class II loci at four-digit resolution. Donor age, sex, ethnicity and CMV serostatus were collected together with the repertoire data. Among the approximately 400 genotyped donors, approximately 82% belonged to the genetic ancestry cluster associated with self-reported Caucasian donors.

The library was obtained by the immunoSEQ multiplex PCR assay. The multiplex PCR relied on a mix of 60 forward primers for TCR Vbeta segments and 13 reverse primers for TCR Jbeta segments. The CDR3 region of rearranged TCR beta genes was amplified from genomic DNA by a multiplex PCR assay. The amplified TCR beta libraries were sequenced on the Illumina HiSeq System as 87-base-pair reads. Concerning the study's data processing: A later analysis tallied 80 million to 95 million unique TCR beta chains across the 660 or so repertoires, and around 10 million of those chains were shared by two or more donors. Raw reads were error-corrected and collapsed into unique sequences with a nearest-neighbor algorithm that merged closely related sequences to remove PCR and sequencing errors. V, D and J gene segments were assigned by aligning CDR3 sequences to IMGT reference sequences. For a sequence to be retained, a match of at least six nucleotides was required to both a V gene segment and a J gene segment. Rearrangements were classified as productive when the CDR3 lacked stop codons and remained in frame with V and J, and all other rearrangements were classified as non-productive. Following IMGT convention, CDR3 was defined as the stretch from the second conserved V-encoded cysteine up to the conserved J-encoded phenylalanine. In an earlier analysis of around 640 of the donors, sequences lacking an unambiguous match to a single V gene segment were excluded. An earlier analysis of several hundred of the donors called V segments functional above 56.7% productive rearrangements and segregating when the between-donor standard deviation exceeded 5%. A statistical classification framework was developed to diagnose cytomegalovirus status using the catalog of TCR beta chain sequences. A later analysis assigned V and J genes by comparing TCR nucleotide sequences with IMGT/GENE-DB human TR gene sequences. In a later analysis, CDR3 sequences and most-parsimonious VDJ recombination scenarios were assigned using the TCRdist pipeline. In a later analysis, each TCR beta chain was defined by its CDR3 amino acid sequence together with its V-gene family, and reads lacking a unique V-gene family were excluded. A later analysis removed 592 highly shared, low-generation-probability nucleotide sequences to deal with suspected cross-contamination and a sequencing artifact. In a later analysis, a clonal expansion index for each public chain was calculated from normalized within-repertoire ranks of inferred template counts. A later analysis computed generation probabilities with a VDJ recombination model fitted to out-of-frame rearrangements, and checked the results against IGoR. Hypergeometric tests were used in a later analysis to score TCR-TCR, TCR-HLA and TCR-CMV co-occurrence, with a repertoire-size bias correction applied to the TCR pairs. False discovery rates were estimated in a later analysis by permuting HLA or CMV assignments 20 times. A later analysis grouped co-occurring TCRs with DBSCAN, adding TCRdist sequence similarity when clustering within HLA-allele-positive subsets. For co-occurrence clustering, repertoires with fewer than 30,000 or more than 120,000 public chains were excluded, along with about five repertoires with anomalous nucleotide sharing. Entries here come from immuneACCESS through TCRdb and include only in-frame sequences with V and J called. Some clones fail to appear in such tables; in the studies checked, an unresolved V gene covers under half of the shortfall, and the cause of the remainder is unknown. V and J calls and clone size are given by that table; D and trimming were obtained from the DNA. In all, the sample holds about 160,000 clones, and about 72% of those were seen once. The top ten constitute roughly 2.1% of the sample.

The investigation overall reported the following: Sequencing depth was assumed to be roughly uniform across donors in the presence/absence analyses, though that assumption may not hold. A total of about 180 TCR beta chains were listed by the study as associated with cytomegalovirus. The authors suggested that the approach could potentially be generalized to other disease states and immunological phenotypes. A group of highly shared sequence variants was considered likely to be a technical artifact of the sequencing pipeline. When HLA alleles, especially DR and DQ, strongly co-occurred, attributing TCR associations to individual alleles was difficult. Specific HLA alleles were associated with more than 15,000 TCR beta sequences at a false discovery rate of 0.05 in a later analysis. In this cohort, only TCR beta chains were sequenced, and detectable features were limited by the absence of alpha or paired-chain data. The classifier was reported to diagnose cytomegalovirus status with high specificity and sensitivity in both the original cohort and the validation cohort. Several of the top co-occurrence clusters appeared to be linked to parvovirus B19, influenza, CMV and Epstein-Barr virus, according to a later analysis. Most TCR sequences were seen in very few donors, while some public TCRs were found in many individuals. Because some donors lacked HLA typing at each locus, the association tests relied only on the typed subset. Correlated functional status among segregating V segments might reflect linkage disequilibrium, but an unknown experimental factor could not be ruled out. CMV serostatus was the only immune exposure information available for the cohort. A later genetic analysis reported fewer N-insertions in productive TCRs among donors in an Asian-associated ancestry cluster than the roughly 640-donor mean. A later analysis found that TCR association rates varied across HLA loci, with DRB1 alleles showing the most associated TCRs and HLA-C alleles the fewest. Broadly in line with IMGT annotations, most TCR beta V segments showed up in productive rearrangements about 87% or about 30% of the time in an earlier analysis of approximately 640 of the donors. Three of the identified cytomegalovirus-associated TCR beta chains were confirmed in vitro to be specific for cytomegalovirus antigens. According to a later analysis, most CMV-associated TCR beta chains appeared to be HLA-restricted, and the HLA associations seemed to be driven largely by CMV exposure. A further reported finding was that TCR beta sequences accurately predicted the HLA-A and HLA-B alleles for most subjects in the first cohort. In a later genetic analysis, a missense DCLRE1C variant was associated with V-gene and J-gene trimming of TCR beta chains, and the association was replicated in an independent cohort. Because the 87-base-pair reads could not distinguish some IMGT-functional V segments, including TRBV6-2 and TRBV6-3, those segments were excluded. Because counts were too low, more than 15 rarely observed V segments, including chromosome 9 orphons, were excluded from the earlier analysis of 500 to 700 of the donors. In a later analysis, HLA-associated TCR beta chains showed more clonal expansion and lower generation probabilities than non-associated chains that were equally common.

Sequencing input: PBMCs. The TCR originated in a man aged 50 to 60 in good health and CMV-seropositive. The chain is assembled from TRBV7-3 and TRBJ2-2; the junction holds 8 bases that match TRBD2. The CDR3 loop reads CASSLKAGGTGELFF. Read as DNA, the sequence is TGTGCCAGCAGCTTAAAGGCGGGGGGTACCGGGGAGCTGTTTTTT.